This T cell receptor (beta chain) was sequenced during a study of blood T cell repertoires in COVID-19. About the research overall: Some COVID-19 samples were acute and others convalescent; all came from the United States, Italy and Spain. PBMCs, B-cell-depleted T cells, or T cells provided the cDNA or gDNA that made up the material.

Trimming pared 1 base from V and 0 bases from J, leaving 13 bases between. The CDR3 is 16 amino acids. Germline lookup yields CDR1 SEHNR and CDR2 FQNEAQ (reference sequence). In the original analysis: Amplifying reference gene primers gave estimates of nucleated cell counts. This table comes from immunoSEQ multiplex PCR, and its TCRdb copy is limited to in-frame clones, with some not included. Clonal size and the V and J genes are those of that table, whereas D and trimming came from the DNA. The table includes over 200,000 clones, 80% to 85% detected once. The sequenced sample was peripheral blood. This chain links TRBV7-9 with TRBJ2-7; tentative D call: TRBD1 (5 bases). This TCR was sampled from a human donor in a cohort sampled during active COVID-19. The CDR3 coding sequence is TGTGCCAGCAGCTTAGTAGGGGCAGATCGCTCCTACGAGCAGTACTTC. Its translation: CASSLVGADRSYEQYF.